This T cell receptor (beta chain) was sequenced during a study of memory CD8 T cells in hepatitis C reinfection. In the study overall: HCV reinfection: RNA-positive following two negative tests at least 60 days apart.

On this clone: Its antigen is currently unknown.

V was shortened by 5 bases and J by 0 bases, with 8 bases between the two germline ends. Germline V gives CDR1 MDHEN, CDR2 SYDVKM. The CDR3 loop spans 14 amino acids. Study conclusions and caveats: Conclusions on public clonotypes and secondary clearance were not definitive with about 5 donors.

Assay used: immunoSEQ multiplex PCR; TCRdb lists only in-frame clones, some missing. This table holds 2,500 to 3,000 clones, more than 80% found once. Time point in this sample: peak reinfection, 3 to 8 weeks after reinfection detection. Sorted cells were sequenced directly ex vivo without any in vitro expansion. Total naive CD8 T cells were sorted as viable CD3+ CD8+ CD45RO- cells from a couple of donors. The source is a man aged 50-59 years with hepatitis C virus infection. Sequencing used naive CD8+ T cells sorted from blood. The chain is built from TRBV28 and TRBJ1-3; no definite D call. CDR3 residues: CASSPPSSGNTIYF. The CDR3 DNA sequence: TGTGCCAGCAGTCCTCCCAGCTCTGGAAACACCATATATTTT.